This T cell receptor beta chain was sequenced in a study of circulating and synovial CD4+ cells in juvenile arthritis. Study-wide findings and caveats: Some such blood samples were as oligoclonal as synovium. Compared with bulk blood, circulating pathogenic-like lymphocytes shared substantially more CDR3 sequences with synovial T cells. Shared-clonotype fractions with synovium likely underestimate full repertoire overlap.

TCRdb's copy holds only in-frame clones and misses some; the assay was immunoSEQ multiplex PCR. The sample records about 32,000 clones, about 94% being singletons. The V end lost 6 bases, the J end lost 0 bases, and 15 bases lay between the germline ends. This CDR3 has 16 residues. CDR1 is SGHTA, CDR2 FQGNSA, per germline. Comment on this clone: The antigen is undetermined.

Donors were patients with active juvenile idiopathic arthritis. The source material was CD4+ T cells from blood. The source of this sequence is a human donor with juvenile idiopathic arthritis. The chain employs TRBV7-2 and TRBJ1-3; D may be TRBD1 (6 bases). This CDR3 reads CASSRGAASSGNTIYF. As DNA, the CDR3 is TGTGCCAGCAGTCGGGGGGCAGCCTCCTCTGGAAACACCATATATTTT.